One sample yielded the 5 T cell receptor beta chains listed below, sequenced in a study of T cells after yellow fever vaccination. TCRdb passed the 5' RACE reads through MiXCR, listing each CDR3 protein once. The sample has a few hundred thousand distinct CDR3 sequences, about 17% seen once; the top ten hold 15% to 20%. The sample in question was PBMCs, obtained 4 to 5 days after the first yellow fever vaccination. Receptors originate from a man younger than 35 who received the YFV17D yellow fever vaccine.

This clonotype was detected a few times. The rearrangement uses TRBV24-1 and TRBJ2-5; TRBD1 matches 9 bases. After removal of 4 bases from V and 5 bases from J, the junction contained 7 bases not matched to a gene. Germline CDR1 reads KGHDR; CDR2 reads SFDVKD. The CDR3 consists of 15 residues. CDR3 region: CATSDPGQGTETQYF. The CDR3 bases are TGTGCCACCAGTGACCCGGGACAGGGTACGGAGACCCAGTACTTC.

Concerning this clonotype itself: The junction differs from germline at one of its ends, possibly a read error. V and J are TRBV19 and TRBJ2-7, with 12 nucleotides matching TRBD2. The CDR3 is made up of 15 amino acids. CDR1 and CDR2 from the germline V gene are LNHDA and SQIVND (reference sequence). The CDR3 loop is CAGSATSGGSYEQYF. The CDR3 DNA is TGTGCCGGTAGTGCGACTAGCGGGGGTTCCTACGAGCAGTACTTC.

The chain recombines TRBV29-1 with TRBJ2-3; TRBD2 might be the D (6 bases). The CDR3 totals 12 residues. Germline V CDR1 and CDR2: SQVTM, ANQGSEA. The V end lost 4 bases, the J end lost 7 bases, and 12 bases lay between the germline ends. CDR3 protein: CSVVGGRNTQYF. Written as DNA, the CDR3 is TGCAGCGTTGTGGGGGGTAGAAATACGCAGTATTTT.

This chain links TRBV4-1 with TRBJ2-5; D is unresolved. From germline, CDR1 is MGHRA and CDR2 YSYEKL. The CDR3 sequence is 14 residues long. The V gene lost 0 bases and the J gene lost 1 base, with 6 bases spanning the gap. CDR3 coding DNA: TGCGCCAGCAGCCAAGAGAGAGCCCAAGAGACCCAGTACTTC. This sequence encodes CASSQERAQETQYF.

The sample holds a few counts of this clonotype. The chain couples TRBV5-1 to TRBJ2-7; D not certain. Germline CDR1 SGHRS, CDR2 YFSETQ. This CDR3 has 11 amino acids. Trimming cost V 8 bases and J 4 bases, with 10 bases left between them. CDR3: CARFPYYEQYF. The DNA of the CDR3 is TGCGCCAGGTTCCCCTATTACGAGCAGTACTTC.